This TCR beta chain was sequenced in a study of immune characteristics of hereditary and idiopathic chronic pancreatitis. Background on the whole study: Local immune cells and TCRbeta repertoires in the pancreas were profiled in this study for hereditary and idiopathic chronic pancreatitis, with control organ donor pancreases used for comparison. TCRbeta sequencing included 4 or 5 control pancreases, 7 or 8 pancreases with hereditary chronic pancreatitis and about six pancreases with idiopathic chronic pancreatitis. The gDNA-based approach was selected because the approach required minimal in vitro experimental manipulation of T cells infiltrating the pancreas. The study at large found these results: Among approximately 12 chronic pancreatitis patients, the number of productive TCR rearrangements showed a positive correlation with disease severity scores. Patient tissue was available only at the time of TPIAT, so disease duration differences may have influenced immune findings. Differences in Vbeta-Jbeta gene family usage, including TRBV10, TRBV19, TRBV23 and TRBV5, were found between hereditary and idiopathic chronic pancreatitis. The study did not include chronic pancreatitis caused by alcohol use. Significantly increased TCRbeta repertoire diversity and reduced clonality were observed in both chronic pancreatitis groups relative to controls.

Chronic pancreatitis pancreas tissue was obtained from patients undergoing total pancreatectomy with islet autotransplantation (TPIAT). None of the chronic pancreatitis patients included in the study had a known history of diabetes. Genomic DNA was extracted directly from bulk pancreas tissue, without T cell sorting, for TCRbeta sequencing. No particular cause of disease was identified in patients with idiopathic chronic pancreatitis. Pancreas tissues from patients and organ donors were collected consecutively at two US centers. Concerning this clone: Its antigen target is currently unknown. The record has no base qualities; no much larger clone is one base away.

Trimming at the junction amounts to 0 bases on V and 4 bases on J, and the germline ends lie 12 bases apart. Reading from cysteine to phenylalanine, the CDR3 counts 15 amino acids. The retained sequence is limited to the CDR3, 45 bases, with the frame set at the first base. As encoded in the germline V gene (reference sequence), CDR1 is LGHDT while CDR2 is YNNKEL. Libraries came from the immunoSEQ multiplex PCR assay. The TCRbeta CDR3 region and neighboring sequences were amplified from pancreatic genomic DNA and then sequenced. As for how the authors treated the data: Repertoire diversity was assessed as a mean normalized Shannon-Wiener index, and productive clonality and productive rearrangement counts were also measured. The nonparametric Mann-Whitney U test was used to compare repertoire metrics between controls and chronic pancreatitis. Shared clonotypes were defined as CDR3beta sequences with identical amino acid composition and length across subjects. This immuneACCESS table, as held by TCRdb, lists in-frame sequences with V and J called but not all clones. Of the missing ones, under half trace to an unresolved V gene in checked studies; the others have no known cause. V, J and clone size derive from that table, while D and trimming were established from the DNA sequence. This sample has more than 8,500 clones in its table, and roughly 83% of those were observed once. 11% to 15% of the sample goes to the ten largest clones.

Rearrangement joined TRBV3-1 (or the pseudogene TRBV3-2) to TRBJ1-2, with the D gene call left open. The source material was pancreas tissue with idiopathic chronic pancreatitis. Reading the label with the study, this specimen's cell subset or site is: chronic pancreatitis without an identified cause. The sequence derives from a human donor with chronic pancreatitis. The CDR3 protein: CASSQDYQDAYGYTF. The base sequence is TGTGCCAGCAGCCAAGATTATCAAGACGCCTATGGCTACACCTTC.